A selection of T cell receptor beta chains follows, all from one sample in a study of T cells in Graves' hyperthyroidism and ophthalmopathy. TCRdb processed the multiplex PCR reads anew with MiXCR; each CDR3 protein has one entry. The table records around 300,000 distinct CDR3 sequences, roughly 15% of them present only once. Source material: blood. The source is a woman in her forties with Graves' ophthalmopathy. Both conserved end residues are part of each CDR3. The order of the fields is J gene, V gene, CDR3 protein.

J gene: TRBJ1-1; V gene: TRBV9; CDR3 protein: CASSSGTGGIYTEAFF
J gene: TRBJ2-5; V gene: TRBV15; CDR3 protein: CATSQGTQETQYF
J gene: TRBJ2-1; V gene: TRBV3-1; CDR3 protein: CASSQRPGPQFF
J gene: TRBJ2-7; V gene: TRBV30; CDR3 protein: CAWSTVGAAYEQYF
J gene: TRBJ1-5; V gene: TRBV20-1; CDR3 protein: CSARDRTGGNQPQHF
J gene: TRBJ1-2; V gene: TRBV20-1; CDR3 protein: CSAIARRVGYGYTF
J gene: TRBJ1-1; V gene: TRBV27; CDR3 protein: CASRGLQGNTEAFF
J gene: TRBJ1-1; V gene: TRBV6-1; CDR3 protein: CASSESLGNTEAFF
J gene: TRBJ2-7; V gene: TRBV28; CDR3 protein: CASSLGMTASGGEQYF
J gene: TRBJ2-3; V gene: TRBV10-3; CDR3 protein: CAIRESDTQYF
J gene: TRBJ1-1; V gene: TRBV29-1; CDR3 protein: CSVGQGRTEAFF
J gene: TRBJ2-2; V gene: TRBV27; CDR3 protein: CASSFRGSRTGELFF
J gene: TRBJ1-5; V gene: TRBV6-1; CDR3 protein: CASRTPQGPFQYSNQPQHF
J gene: TRBJ2-1; V gene: TRBV10-2; CDR3 protein: CASMGTDYNEQFF
J gene: TRBJ2-1; V gene: TRBV20-1; CDR3 protein: CSATDQGKFNEQFF
J gene: TRBJ2-6; V gene: TRBV11-2; CDR3 protein: CASSLDLPYSGANVLTF
J gene: TRBJ2-7; V gene: TRBV3-1; CDR3 protein: CASSQKSYEQYF
J gene: TRBJ1-4; V gene: TRBV27; CDR3 protein: CARMPGSANEKLFF
J gene: TRBJ1-2; V gene: TRBV20-1; CDR3 protein: CSARMGQGYGYTF
J gene: TRBJ1-2; V gene: TRBV24-1; CDR3 protein: CATSDPHRKGYGYTF
J gene: TRBJ2-3; V gene: TRBV25-1; CDR3 protein: CASSEGSYTDTQYF
J gene: TRBJ1-5; V gene: TRBV9; CDR3 protein: CASSVDPNSNQPQHF
J gene: TRBJ1-5; V gene: TRBV6-5; CDR3 protein: CASSYSVLSTQHF
J gene: TRBJ1-4; V gene: TRBV19; CDR3 protein: CASRPGANVEKLFF
J gene: TRBJ2-3; V gene: TRBV2; CDR3 protein: CASSRLAGGRDTQYF
J gene: TRBJ1-2; V gene: TRBV7-2; CDR3 protein: CASSQDRIPGGYTF
J gene: TRBJ2-3; V gene: TRBV28; CDR3 protein: CASSQDFNPTDTQYF
J gene: TRBJ2-2; V gene: TRBV6-1; CDR3 protein: CASSEGTGRVFF
J gene: TRBJ2-2; V gene: TRBV12-5; CDR3 protein: CASGTMTTGELFF
J gene: TRBJ2-2; V gene: TRBV6-5; CDR3 protein: CASSYSKPSGRRSGGELFF
J gene: TRBJ1-1; V gene: TRBV28; CDR3 protein: CASSFSPGTGVRNTEAFF